These 31 T cell receptor beta chains were sequenced from one sample in a study of blood T cell repertoires in COVID-19. Sequenced by immunoSEQ multiplex PCR; TCRdb stores in-frame clones only, minus some. Here the sample spans 45,000 to 65,000 clones, 85% to 95% being singletons. The source material was peripheral blood. The receptors were gathered from a man in his fifties with acute or convalescent COVID-19.

The V call is TRBV2, the J call TRBJ2-7; 12 nucleotides match TRBD2. V gave up 7 bases and J gave up 3 bases; unmatched junction bases: 13. The germline CDR1 and CDR2 sequences are SNHLY and FYNNEI. The CDR3 is 17 amino acids. The CDR3, as DNA: TGTGCCAGCACCCCCCAGGGGCTAGCGGGAGGGGGCTACGAGCAGTACTTC. It translates to CASTPQGLAGGGYEQYF.

The genes are TRBV7-8 and TRBJ2-7; 8 bases line up with TRBD2. The CDR3 extends over 16 amino acids. V gave up 7 bases and J gave up 4 bases; unmatched junction bases: 15. From germline, CDR1 is SGHVS and CDR2 FQNEAQ. The CDR3 loop reads CASTLGGGRSSYEQYF. The DNA of the CDR3 is TGTGCCAGCACCCTCGGCGGCGGGAGGTCCTCATACGAGCAGTACTTC.

The V gene is TRBV19, the J gene TRBJ2-1, with 11 bases that match TRBD1. Germline V gene sequence: CDR1 LNHDA, CDR2 SQIVND (reference sequence). This CDR3 comprises 16 residues. J lost 4 bases, V lost 3 bases, and 5 bases had no gene match. CDR3 sequence (DNA): TGTGCCAGTAGTATCGGACAGGGGGCGGGATACAATGAGCAGTTCTTC. Translating it yields CASSIGQGAGYNEQFF.

The chain couples TRBV4-3 to TRBJ1-2; no definite D call. CDR1 and CDR2 from the germline V gene are LGHNA and YSLEER. V lost 1 base to trimming and J lost 6 bases, with 6 bases between them. There are 12 residues in the CDR3. CDR3 sequence: CASSQAGNGYTF. Here the CDR3 DNA reads TGCGCCAGCAGCCAAGCGGGGAATGGCTACACCTTC.

The chain has TRBV3-1 (or the pseudogene TRBV3-2) and TRBJ1-1; tentative D call: TRBD1 (5 bases). Germline-derived CDR1 and CDR2 are LGHDT and YNNKEL (reference sequence). The CDR3 length is 16 residues. The germline V and J ends were trimmed by 4 bases and 1 base, with 16 bases remaining between them. In nucleotides, the CDR3 is TGTGCCAGCAGCCGCACCACAATGACAGAGAACACTGAAGCTTTCTTT. Protein: CASSRTTMTENTEAFF.

CDR3 sequence: CASSIGTGVRTDTQYF. The DNA of the CDR3 is TGTGCCAGTAGTATCGGGACAGGGGTCCGCACAGATACGCAGTATTTT. The chain employs TRBV19 and TRBJ2-3; 10 nucleotides line up with TRBD1. Germline lookup yields CDR1 LNHDA and CDR2 SQIVND (reference sequence). The V gene end was trimmed by 3 bases and the J gene end by 1 base; junction bases not matched to a gene: 4. The CDR3 spans 16 residues.

The J gene is TRBJ2-2, the V gene TRBV5-1; 14 bases align to TRBD2. This CDR3 comprises 16 residues. CDR1 is SGHRS, CDR2 YFSETQ, per germline. V dropped 4 bases and J dropped 3; count of bases not matched to a gene: 2. The CDR3 sequence is CASSPTSGRDTGELFF. Here the CDR3 DNA reads TGCGCCAGCAGCCCGACTAGCGGGAGGGACACCGGGGAGCTGTTTTTT.

The genes are TRBV11-2 and TRBJ1-2; TRBD1 matches 7 bases. The germline gives CDR1 SGHAT, CDR2 FQNNGV. V was pared by 0 bases and J by 5 bases, with 9 bases of the junction left unmatched. The CDR3 extends over 16 amino acids. CDR3 residues: CASSLDRRGGGYGYTF. CDR3 nucleotide sequence: TGTGCCAGCAGCTTAGATCGTCGAGGGGGCGGTTATGGCTACACCTTC.

V usage is TRBV6-5 and J usage is TRBJ2-7; 9 nucleotides align to TRBD2. J was trimmed by 1 base and V by 3 bases; bases with no gene match: 7. The CDR3 covers 16 residues. Per the germline V gene, CDR1 is MNHEY and CDR2 is SVGAGI. CDR3 residues: CASSYLSGRISYEQYF. DNA of the CDR3: TGTGCCAGCAGTTATCTGAGCGGGAGGATTTCCTACGAGCAGTACTTC.

The CDR3: CSVVYRGSTGELFF. The CDR3 nucleotides are TGCAGCGTTGTATACAGGGGAAGCACCGGGGAGCTGTTTTTT. This chain uses TRBV29-1 with TRBJ2-2; 7 bases are a match to TRBD1. From germline, CDR1 is SQVTM and CDR2 ANQGSEA. This CDR3 is built from 14 residues. Unmatched junction bases numbered 6, after V lost 4 bases and J lost 4 bases.

The genes are TRBV20-1 and TRBJ2-1, with TRBD1 as a possible D gene (5 bases). CDR1 and CDR2 from the germline V gene are DFQATT and SNEGSKA (reference sequence). The V end lost 3 bases, the J end lost 7 bases, and 19 bases lay between the germline ends. The CDR3 totals 15 residues. For the CDR3, the DNA is TGCAGTGCTAGTCATGGGGCGCTCAATCAGAATGAGCAGTTCTTC. This sequence encodes CSASHGALNQNEQFF.

This sequence joins TRBV5-1 and TRBJ2-3; tentative D call: TRBD2 (6 bases). Germline CDR1 and CDR2: SGHRS and YFSETQ. Trimming stripped 5 bases from V and 2 bases from J, with 15 bases between. This CDR3 spans 15 amino acids. The CDR3 region has the DNA TGCGCCAGCAGAAAGATTAGCGGCCCCACAGATACGCAGTATTTT. As protein: CASRKISGPTDTQYF. The variable domain in full, completed from reference TRBV5-1 and TRBJ2-3, reads KAGVTQTPRYLIKTRGQQVTLSCSPISGHRSVSWYQQTPGQGLQFLFEYFSETQRNKGNFPGRFSGRQFSNSRSEMNVSTLELGDSALYLCASRKISGPTDTQYFGPGTRLTVL.

J is TRBJ1-3 and V is TRBV2, with 7 bases aligning to TRBD1. Germline V CDR1 and CDR2: SNHLY, FYNNEI. The CDR3 spans 13 residues. V trimming: 3 bases; J trimming: 4 bases; junction bases outside the gene matches: 0. CDR3 loop: CASSDRGGNTIYF. DNA of the CDR3: TGTGCCAGCAGTGACAGGGGGGGAAACACCATATATTTT.

CDR3 sequence (DNA): TGCAGTGCTAGTAGGGGGCCCGGCTACACCTTC. It specifies CSASRGPGYTF. The rearrangement joins TRBV20-1 to TRBJ1-2; 7 nucleotides match TRBD1. J lost 8 bases, V lost 3 bases, and 3 bases had no gene match. The CDR3 is made up of 11 amino acids. Germline values: CDR1 DFQATT, CDR2 SNEGSKA (reference sequence).

This clone was seen just once. The chain carries TRBV7-2 and TRBJ1-5; possibly TRBD1 for D (5 bases). The CDR3 totals 14 residues. Between the trimmed V and J ends, which lost 2 bases and 2 bases, there was a span of 7 bases. Germline values: CDR1 SGHTA, CDR2 FQGNSA. Written as DNA, the CDR3 is TGTGCCAGCAGCTTACTGACAGGCAATCAGCCCCAGCATTTT. This encodes CASSLLTGNQPQHF.

This clone was picked up a small number of times. The chain uses TRBV18 and TRBJ2-3, with unresolved D. V was clipped by 0 bases and J by 4 bases, with 8 bases between them. The CDR3 contains 14 residues. Germline CDR1 KGHSH, CDR2 LQKENI. The CDR3 DNA reads TGTGCCAGCTCACCACCCCCGGGTGCAGATACGCAGTATTTT. Its protein is CASSPPPGADTQYF. Complete variable domain (other parts from reference TRBV18 and TRBJ2-3): NAGVMQNPRHLVRRRGQEARLRCSPMKGHSHVYWYRQLPEEGLKFMVYLQKENIIDESGMPKERFSAEFPKEGPSILRIQQVVRGDSAAYFCASSPPPGADTQYFGPGTRLTVL.

This clone has just one count. This chain links TRBV27 with TRBJ1-5; D uncertain. V was trimmed by 6 bases and J by 0 bases, leaving 12 bases between them. The CDR3 has 15 residues. Germline CDR1 and CDR2: MNHEY and SMNVEV (reference sequence). In DNA form, the CDR3 reads TGTGCCAGCAGGGCAGGCGTTAATAGCAATCAGCCCCAGCATTTT. Translation: CASRAGVNSNQPQHF.

This chain uses TRBV6-5 with TRBJ1-2, with 7 nucleotides matching TRBD1. Trimming took 7 bases from V and 0 from J; bases not matched to a gene: 8. This CDR3 is built from 15 residues. Germline V CDR1 and CDR2: MNHEY, SVGAGI. CDR3 bases: TGTGCCAGCATGGGAAGGGGGCGAGCTAACTATGGCTACACCTTC. Its translation is CASMGRGRANYGYTF.

The chain uses TRBV7-8 and TRBJ2-2; a weak D match, TRBD1 (6 bases). V lost 6 bases and J lost 7, with 9 bases in between. Germline CDR1 reads SGHVS; CDR2 reads FQNEAQ. CDR3 length equals 12 residues. This CDR3 reads CASSQGSGELFF. The CDR3, as DNA: TGTGCCAGCAGTCAGGGGAGCGGGGAGCTGTTTTTT.

This chain connects TRBV5-5 to TRBJ2-1, with 12 bases fitting TRBD2. CDR1 is SGHKS, CDR2 YYEKEE, per germline (reference sequence). Trimming removed 5 bases from V and 7 bases from J; junction bases left unmatched: 1. This CDR3 has 13 amino acids. In DNA form, the CDR3 reads TGTGCCAGCAGTGGGACTAGCGGGAATGAGCAGTTCTTC. Residues: CASSGTSGNEQFF.

The V and J genes are TRBV2 and TRBJ1-4; 8 nucleotides align to TRBD1. Germline V gene lookup returns CDR1 SNHLY and CDR2 FYNNEI. CDR3 length: 14 amino acids. V was clipped by 6 bases and J by 7 bases; unmatched bases: 7. CDR3 DNA sequence: TGTGCCAGCAGCATAGACAGGGGCAGTGAAAAACTGTTTTTT. Translated: CASSIDRGSEKLFF.

This chain joins TRBV3-1 (or the pseudogene TRBV3-2) and TRBJ2-7; 9 nucleotides line up with TRBD2. Germline CDR1 and CDR2: LGHDT and YNNKEL (reference sequence). The CDR3 loop spans 15 amino acids. J lost 7 bases, V lost 1 base, and 8 bases had no gene match. Here the CDR3 reads CASSQVVGLAWEQYF. The CDR3 DNA sequence: TGTGCCAGCAGCCAAGTAGTCGGACTAGCGTGGGAGCAGTACTTC.

The gene calls are TRBV30 and TRBJ1-1; TRBD1 might be the D (5 bases). Trimming took 1 base from V and 0 from J, leaving 9 bases between them. Looked up from germline, CDR1 is GTSNPN and CDR2 is SVGIG (reference sequence). The CDR3 loop spans 14 amino acids. CDR3 residues: CAWSADSLNTEAFF. Written as DNA, the CDR3 is TGTGCCTGGAGTGCCGACAGCCTGAACACTGAAGCTTTCTTT.

This chain links TRBV7-8 with TRBJ2-5; unclear D gene. The ends were cut back, 1 base at V and 2 bases at J, with 8 bases in the middle. The CDR3 spans 14 residues. From germline, CDR1 is SGHVS and CDR2 FQNEAQ. DNA of the CDR3: TGTGCCAGCAGCTTAGAGTTTAGACAAGAGACCCAGTACTTC. It specifies CASSLEFRQETQYF. The full variable domain, in which reference TRBV7-8 and TRBJ2-5 provide the parts outside the CDR3, is GAGVSQSPRYKVAKRGQDVALRCDPISGHVSLFWYQQALGQGPEFLTYFQNEAQLDKSGLPSDRFFAERPEGSVSTLKIQRTQQEDSAVYLCASSLEFRQETQYFGPGTRLLVL.

The CDR3 reads CASSPRDQQYF. The CDR3 nucleotides are TGTGCCAGCAGTCCCCGGGATCAGCAGTACTTC. The chain employs TRBV2 and TRBJ2-7; D may be TRBD2 (5 bases). The V gene's germline CDR1 is SNHLY and CDR2 FYNNEI. This CDR3 is 11 amino acids long. The V end lost 5 bases, the J end lost 8 bases, and 10 bases lay between the germline ends.

This chain links TRBV19 with TRBJ2-7; a possible D gene is TRBD1 (5 bases). The V gene lost 2 bases and the J gene lost 7 bases, with 9 bases spanning the gap. The V gene's germline CDR1 is LNHDA and CDR2 SQIVND (reference sequence). This CDR3 spans 12 amino acids. CDR3 sequence: CASSIMAGEQYF. CDR3 coding DNA: TGTGCCAGTAGTATAATGGCAGGGGAGCAGTACTTC. The full variable domain, rest sourced from reference TRBV19 and TRBJ2-7, is DGGITQSPKYLFRKEGQNVTLSCEQNLNHDAMYWYRQDPGQGLRLIYYSQIVNDFQKGDIAEGYSVSREKKESFPLTVTSAQKNPTAFYLCASSIMAGEQYFGPGTRLTVT.

In its sample, this clone was seen once. The chain uses TRBV7-8 and TRBJ1-2; 8 nucleotides agree with TRBD1. The CDR3 has 14 residues. V was clipped by 1 base and J by 7 bases; unmatched bases: 5. CDR1 and CDR2 (germline): SGHVS, FQNEAQ. In DNA form, the CDR3 reads TGTGCCAGCAGCTTAGTACAGGGGGAAGGTGGCTACACCTTC. Amino acid sequence: CASSLVQGEGGYTF.

The chain combines TRBV6-6 with TRBJ2-2; 9 bases match TRBD1. V lost 10 bases and J lost 6; bases outside the gene matches: 6. This CDR3 has 13 residues. Germline-derived CDR1 and CDR2 are MNHNY and SVGAGI (reference sequence). This CDR3 is CATGTGQAGELFF. The CDR3 coding sequence is TGTGCCACCGGGACAGGGCAAGCCGGGGAGCTGTTTTTT.

The genes are TRBV5-1 and TRBJ2-2; TRBD2 matches at 15 bases. Per germline, CDR1 SGHRS and CDR2 YFSETQ. CDR3 length equals 15 residues. The V and J ends lost 6 bases and 5 bases, in that order; junction bases with no gene match: 2. The CDR3 spells CASTGLAGGTGELFF. For the CDR3, the DNA is TGCGCCAGCACAGGACTAGCGGGAGGGACCGGGGAGCTGTTTTTT.

V and J are TRBV7-2 and TRBJ2-3; TRBD2 might be the D (7 bases). The CDR3 consists of 16 residues. Germline CDR1 SGHTA, CDR2 FQGNSA. V was pared by 5 bases and J by 1 base, with 16 bases between. For the CDR3, the DNA is TGTGCCAGCAGCCCCTCGTCGGGGGGCGGCACAGATACGCAGTATTTT. Protein product: CASSPSSGGGTDTQYF.

The chain couples TRBV11-2 to TRBJ2-2; 9 bases fit TRBD2. Germline CDR1 and CDR2: SGHAT and FQNNGV. The CDR3 loop spans 18 amino acids. The V and J ends lost 4 bases and 2 bases, in that order; junction bases with no gene match: 11. CDR3 DNA: TGTGCCAGCAGCTCCTTCACCGGGACTAGCAGAAACACCGGGGAGCTGTTTTTT. It translates to CASSSFTGTSRNTGELFF.